Below, one T cell receptor (beta chain) is given with its context. Trimming took 0 bases from V and 4 from J, leaving 10 bases between them. This CDR3 has 15 amino acids. Germline V gene data show CDR1 as MNHEY and CDR2 as SMNVEV (reference sequence). The PCR contained 60 Vbeta and 13 Jbeta primers. TCRdb's copy holds only in-frame clones and misses some; the assay was immunoSEQ multiplex PCR. The sample shows about 160,000 clones, 80% to 85% of them seen only once. The sample is drawn from a study of cytomegalovirus exposure and HLA in healthy donors. The sample taken for sequencing was PBMCs. The chain is built from TRBV27 and TRBJ1-3; possibly TRBD1 for D (5 bases). This TCR was sampled from a human donor in good health. This chain's CDR3 is CASSLSGGGGNTIYF. The CDR3 DNA reads as TGTGCCAGCAGTTTATCGGGGGGAGGAGGAAACACCATATATTTT.